A selection of T cell receptor beta chains follows, all from one sample in a study of tumor-infiltrating lymphocytes in primary liver carcinoma. TCRdb used MiXCR to reprocess the multiplex PCR reads, holding one entry per CDR3 protein. The sample shows 70,000 to 85,000 distinct CDR3 sequences, around 75% of them seen only once. Sequencing was performed on liver tumor tissue from sampling region 4. These receptor sequences come from a woman in her fifties or sixties with primary liver carcinoma and hepatitis B virus infection. Both conserved end residues are part of each CDR3. D genes are given only for firm matches. Clone size is shown for a subset of rows, as once, few, many or a class of expanded clone.

abundance: -; v_gene: TRBV6-6; d_gene: TRBD2; j_gene: TRBJ2-1; CDR3nt: TGTGTCAGCATTGCCGGGACTAGCGGGAGCAGGGTCGATGAGCAGTTCTTC; CDR3aa: CVSIAGTSGSRVDEQFF
abundance: many; v_gene: TRBV12-3/TRBV12-4; d_gene: -; j_gene: TRBJ1-6; CDR3nt: TGTGCCAGCAACTTGGACGGAGGAAATTCACCCCTCCACTTT; CDR3aa: CASNLDGGNSPLHF
abundance: many; v_gene: TRBV6-5; d_gene: -; j_gene: TRBJ1-6; CDR3nt: TGTGCCAGCAGTAGGGGGGGGGGCGCGGGGAGATCACCCCTCCACTTT; CDR3aa: CASSRGGGAGRSPLHF
abundance: -; v_gene: TRBV11-2; d_gene: TRBD2; j_gene: TRBJ2-2; CDR3nt: TGTACCAGCAGCTTCCGACTAGCGGGAGTTGCGGGGGAGCTGTTCTTT; CDR3aa: CTSSFRLAGVAGELFF
abundance: -; v_gene: TRBV12-3/TRBV12-4; d_gene: -; j_gene: TRBJ2-2; CDR3nt: TGTGCTAGCCCGGCTAGCGACCCGGACACCGGGGAGCCGTTTTTT; CDR3aa: CASPASDPDTGEPFF
abundance: -; v_gene: TRBV5-1; d_gene: -; j_gene: TRBJ2-1; CDR3nt: TGCGCCAGCAGCTTGGGTCGGACCCATCGGTTCTTC; CDR3aa: CASSLGRTHRFF
abundance: -; v_gene: TRBV12-3/TRBV12-4; d_gene: -; j_gene: TRBJ1-1; CDR3nt: TGTGCCAGCAGTTTAGGGGGGCGAAGCACTGGAGCTTTCTTT; CDR3aa: CASSLGGRSTGAFF
abundance: -; v_gene: TRBV11-2; d_gene: TRBD2; j_gene: TRBJ2-5; CDR3nt: TGTACTAGCGGCTTCAGCGGGAGGAAAGAGACCCAGTACTTC; CDR3aa: CTSGFSGRKETQYF
abundance: -; v_gene: TRBV6-1; d_gene: -; j_gene: TRBJ1-6; CDR3nt: TGTGCCAGCGAGGAGGGGGTGGGTTCACCCCTCCACTTT; CDR3aa: CASEEGVGSPLHF
abundance: -; v_gene: TRBV13; d_gene: TRBD1; j_gene: TRBJ1-1; CDR3nt: TGTGTCAGCAGCTTACCCCAGGGGGCCCTCGTGAACACTGAAGCTTTCTTT; CDR3aa: CVSSLPQGALVNTEAFF
abundance: once; v_gene: TRBV29-1; d_gene: -; j_gene: TRBJ2-3; CDR3nt: TGCAGCGTATACAGGTGGGGGAGCACAGATACACAGTATTTT; CDR3aa: CSVYRWGSTDTQYF
abundance: -; v_gene: TRBV6-6; d_gene: -; j_gene: TRBJ2-5; CDR3nt: TGTGCCAGTAGTTACTCGACATACAGGGCTCCCCAAAAGACCCAGTACTTC; CDR3aa: CASSYSTYRAPQKTQYF
abundance: few; v_gene: TRBV19; d_gene: -; j_gene: TRBJ1-2; CDR3nt: TGTGCCAGTACCCCGGACGGACTCTATGGCTACACCTTC; CDR3aa: CASTPDGLYGYTF
abundance: -; v_gene: TRBV28; d_gene: TRBD2; j_gene: TRBJ2-4; CDR3nt: TGTGCCAGCAGTTTACCCGCTAGCGGAATAGCCAAAAACATTCGGTACTTC; CDR3aa: CASSLPASGIAKNIRYF
abundance: -; v_gene: TRBV7-8; d_gene: -; j_gene: TRBJ1-1; CDR3nt: TGTGCCAGCAGTCCCCGTCGGCACCCCCGCCCCAATGCTTTCTTT; CDR3aa: CASSPRRHPRPNAFF
abundance: -; v_gene: TRBV10-1; d_gene: -; j_gene: TRBJ2-2; CDR3nt: TGCGCCAGCAGTGGGAGAGGGCCTGACACCGGGGAGCTGTATTTT; CDR3aa: CASSGRGPDTGELYF
abundance: many; v_gene: TRBV12-5; d_gene: -; j_gene: TRBJ2-3; CDR3nt: TGTGCTAGTGGTTTTGGGGGAGCGGTCACAGATACGCAGTATTTT; CDR3aa: CASGFGGAVTDTQYF
abundance: -; v_gene: TRBV11-2; d_gene: -; j_gene: TRBJ2-7; CDR3nt: TGTGCCAGCAGTGGAGTCCCTTACGAGCAGTACTTC; CDR3aa: CASSGVPYEQYF
abundance: -; v_gene: TRBV6-4; d_gene: TRBD2; j_gene: TRBJ2-5; CDR3nt: TGTGCCAGCAGTGACGGAGCTAGCGGGGGGGCAGAGACCCAGTACTTC; CDR3aa: CASSDGASGGAETQYF
abundance: few; v_gene: TRBV28; d_gene: -; j_gene: TRBJ2-5; CDR3nt: TGTGACAGCAGTTTTGGGGGGGCGCTTGAGACCCAGTACTTC; CDR3aa: CDSSFGGALETQYF
abundance: -; v_gene: TRBV11-2; d_gene: -; j_gene: TRBJ1-4; CDR3nt: TGTGCCAGCAACCCGGGGAAGGGGAATGAAGAACTGTTATTT; CDR3aa: CASNPGKGNEELLF
abundance: few; v_gene: TRBV20-1; d_gene: TRBD2; j_gene: TRBJ2-7; CDR3nt: TGCAGTGCTAGACCGGGACTAGTGGTTTACGAGCAGTACTTC; CDR3aa: CSARPGLVVYEQYF